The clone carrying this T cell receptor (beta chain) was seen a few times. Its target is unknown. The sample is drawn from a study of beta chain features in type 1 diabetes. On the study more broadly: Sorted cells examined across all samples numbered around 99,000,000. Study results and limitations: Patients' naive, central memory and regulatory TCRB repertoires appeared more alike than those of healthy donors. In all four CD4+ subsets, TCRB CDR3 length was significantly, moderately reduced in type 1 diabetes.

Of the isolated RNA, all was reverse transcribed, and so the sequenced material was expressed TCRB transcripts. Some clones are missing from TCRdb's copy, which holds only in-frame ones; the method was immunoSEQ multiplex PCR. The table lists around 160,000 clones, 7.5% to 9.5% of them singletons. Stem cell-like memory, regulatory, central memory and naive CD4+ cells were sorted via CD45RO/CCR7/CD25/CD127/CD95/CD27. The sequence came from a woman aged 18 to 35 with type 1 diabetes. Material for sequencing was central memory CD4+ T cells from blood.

The CDR3 DNA follows: TGTGCCAGCAGCACCGGGACATCCGTCGGGCCCCAGCATTTT. Translation gives CASSTGTSVGPQHF. The genes are TRBV2 and TRBJ1-5, with D perhaps matching TRBD1 (6 bases). The CDR3 has 14 amino acids. Trimming removed 6 bases from V and 9 bases from J, with 18 bases in between. CDR1 is SNHLY, CDR2 FYNNEI, per germline. Using reference TRBV2 and TRBJ1-5 for the parts outside the CDR3, the full variable domain is EPEVTQTPSHQVTQMGQEVILRCVPISNHLYFYWYRQILGQKVEFLVSFYNNEISEKSEIFDDQFSVERPDGSNFTLKIRSTKLEDSAMYFCASSTGTSVGPQHFGDGTRLSIL.